The subject of this entry is one TCR beta chain. The assay was immunoSEQ multiplex PCR, and TCRdb's table has in-frame clones only and misses some. The table has approximately 90,000 clones, 65% to 85% seen once. The data originate from a study of blood T cell repertoires in COVID-19. The receptor was isolated from an older man with COVID-19, enrolled during active disease. Sequencing was carried out using peripheral blood.

CDR3 coding DNA: TGTGCCAGCAGTTTAGGATCTAGCGGGAGTTACGAGCAGTACTTC. Protein sequence: CASSLGSSGSYEQYF. The chain uses TRBV27 and TRBJ2-7, with TRBD2 matching 10 bases. Germline loops: CDR1 MNHEY, CDR2 SMNVEV (reference sequence). CDR3 length: 15 amino acids. V was clipped by 2 bases and J by 4 bases; unmatched bases: 5.